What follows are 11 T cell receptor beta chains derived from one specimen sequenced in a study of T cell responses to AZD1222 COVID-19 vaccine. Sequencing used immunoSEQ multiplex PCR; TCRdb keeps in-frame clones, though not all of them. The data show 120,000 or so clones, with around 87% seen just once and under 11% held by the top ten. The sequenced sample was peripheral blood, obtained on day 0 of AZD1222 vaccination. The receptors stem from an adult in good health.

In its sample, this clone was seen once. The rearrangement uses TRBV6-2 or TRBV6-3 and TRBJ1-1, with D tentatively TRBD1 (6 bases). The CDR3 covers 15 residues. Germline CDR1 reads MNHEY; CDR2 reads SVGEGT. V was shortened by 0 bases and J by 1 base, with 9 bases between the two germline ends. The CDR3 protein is CASSYSRGPNTEAFF. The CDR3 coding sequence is TGTGCCAGCAGTTACTCGCGGGGGCCGAACACTGAAGCTTTCTTT.

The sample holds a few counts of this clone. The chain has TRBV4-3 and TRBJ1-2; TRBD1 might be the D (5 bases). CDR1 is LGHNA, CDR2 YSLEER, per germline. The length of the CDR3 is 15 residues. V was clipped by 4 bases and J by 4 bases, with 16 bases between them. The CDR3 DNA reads TGCGCCAGCAGCCCCAACCAGGGAAAGGGCTATGGCTACACCTTC. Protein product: CASSPNQGKGYGYTF.

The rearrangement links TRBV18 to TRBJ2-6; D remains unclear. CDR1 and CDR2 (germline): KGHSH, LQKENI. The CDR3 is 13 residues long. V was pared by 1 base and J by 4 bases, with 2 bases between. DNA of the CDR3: TGTGCCAGCTCACCACTCGGGGCCAACGTCCTGACTTTC. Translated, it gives CASSPLGANVLTF. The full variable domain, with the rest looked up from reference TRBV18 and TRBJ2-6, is NAGVMQNPRHLVRRRGQEARLRCSPMKGHSHVYWYRQLPEEGLKFMVYLQKENIIDESGMPKERFSAEFPKEGPSILRIQQVVRGDSAAYFCASSPLGANVLTFGAGSRLTVL.

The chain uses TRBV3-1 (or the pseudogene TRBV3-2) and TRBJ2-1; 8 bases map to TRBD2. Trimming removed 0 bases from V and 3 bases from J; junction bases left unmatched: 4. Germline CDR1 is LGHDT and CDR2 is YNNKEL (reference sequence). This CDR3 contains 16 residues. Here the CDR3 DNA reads TGTGCCAGCAGCCAAGATCAACTAGCGGTCTACAATGAGCAGTTCTTC. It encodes CASSQDQLAVYNEQFF.

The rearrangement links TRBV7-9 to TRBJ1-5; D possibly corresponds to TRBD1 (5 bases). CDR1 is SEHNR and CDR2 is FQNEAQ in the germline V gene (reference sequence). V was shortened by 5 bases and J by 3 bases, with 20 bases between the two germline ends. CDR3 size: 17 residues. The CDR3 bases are TGTGCCAGCAGCACAGACCGGGGGAGGGTCGTCAATCAGCCCCAGCATTTT. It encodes CASSTDRGRVVNQPQHF.

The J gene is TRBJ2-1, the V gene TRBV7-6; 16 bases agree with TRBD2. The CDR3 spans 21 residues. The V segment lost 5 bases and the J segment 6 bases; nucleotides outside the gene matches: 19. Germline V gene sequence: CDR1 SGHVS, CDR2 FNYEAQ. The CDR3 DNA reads TGTGCCAGCAGCGATGGACTAGCGGGGTCGGGACTAGCGGGGGGGCCCAATGAGCAGTTCTTC. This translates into CASSDGLAGSGLAGGPNEQFF.

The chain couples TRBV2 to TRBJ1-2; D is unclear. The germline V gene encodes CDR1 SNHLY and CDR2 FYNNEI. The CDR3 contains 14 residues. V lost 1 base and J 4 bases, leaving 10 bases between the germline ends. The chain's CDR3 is CASSEEVSGYGYTF. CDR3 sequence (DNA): TGTGCCAGCAGTGAAGAGGTCAGCGGCTATGGCTACACCTTC.

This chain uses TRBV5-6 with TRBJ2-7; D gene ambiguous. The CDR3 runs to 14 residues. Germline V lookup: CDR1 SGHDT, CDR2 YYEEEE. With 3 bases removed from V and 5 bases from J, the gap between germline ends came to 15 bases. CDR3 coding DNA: TGTGCCAGCAGCTCTGGTTTGGACCACAACGAGCAGTACTTC. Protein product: CASSSGLDHNEQYF.

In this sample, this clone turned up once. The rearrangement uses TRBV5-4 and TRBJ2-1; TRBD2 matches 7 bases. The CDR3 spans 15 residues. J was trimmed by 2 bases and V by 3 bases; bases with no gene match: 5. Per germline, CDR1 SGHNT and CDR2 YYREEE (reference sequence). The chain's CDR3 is CASSSPSGPYNEQFF. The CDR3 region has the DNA TGTGCCAGCAGCTCCCCTAGCGGACCCTACAATGAGCAGTTCTTC.

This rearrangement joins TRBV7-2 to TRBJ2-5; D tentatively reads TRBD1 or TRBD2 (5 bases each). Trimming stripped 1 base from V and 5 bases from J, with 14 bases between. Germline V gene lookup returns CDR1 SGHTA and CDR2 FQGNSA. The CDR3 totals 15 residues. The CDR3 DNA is TGTGCCAGCAGCTTAGGGGAGAACGGGGCGGAGACCCAGTACTTC. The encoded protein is CASSLGENGAETQYF.

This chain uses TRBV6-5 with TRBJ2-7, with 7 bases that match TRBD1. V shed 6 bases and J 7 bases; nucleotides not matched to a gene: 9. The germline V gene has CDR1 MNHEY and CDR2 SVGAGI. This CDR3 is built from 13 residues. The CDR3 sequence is CASRIGGGFEQYF. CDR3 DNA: TGTGCCAGCAGGATAGGGGGCGGCTTTGAGCAGTACTTC.